The present entry profiles one T cell receptor (beta chain) with its context. Clones were read by immunoSEQ multiplex PCR, and TCRdb kept only the in-frame ones, dropping some. This sample has fewer than 200,000 clones, with 90% to 95% found just once. The sample is drawn from a study of control samples from healthy donors and cancer patients. Trimming shortened V by 2 bases and J by 8 bases, and 13 bases separated the two germline ends. Germline V gene data show CDR1 as SGHNT and CDR2 as YYREEE (reference sequence). The CDR3 totals 13 residues. Sequences were obtained from blood. The sequence was obtained from a man younger than 35 in good health. The chain employs TRBV5-4 and TRBJ1-2; no firm D call. The DNA of the CDR3 is TGTGCCAGCAGCTTTCAAGGAGTCGGCGGCTACACCTTC. Protein product: CASSFQGVGGYTF.